This passage covers 9 T cell receptor beta chains from one sample sequenced in a study of vaccination effects on CD4 cells after COVID-19. Their cognate antigens are unknown. Using immunoSEQ multiplex PCR, the repertoire was profiled, and TCRdb retains in-frame clones only, with some absent. The sample lists approximately 30,000 clones, around three fifths occurring once. Ahead of sequencing, the ViraFEST assay grew antigen-specific CD4+ T cells using viral peptide pools. Subsequent to roughly 10 days of culture, CD4+ T cells were isolated. Of the BNT162b2 and mRNA-1273 vaccines, participants received two doses of one or the other. The sequences come from CD4+ T cells from PBMCs cultured with SARS-CoV-2 spike peptides, collected after COVID-19 vaccination. These receptors originate from a human donor who received a COVID-19 vaccine.

The V call is TRBV29-1, the J call TRBJ1-1; possibly TRBD1 for D (5 bases). The V end lost 6 bases, the J end lost 1 base, and 12 bases lay between the germline ends. The CDR3 extends over 13 amino acids. Germline loops: CDR1 SQVTM, CDR2 ANQGSEA. The CDR3 spells CSVSGTANTEAFF. In DNA form, the CDR3 reads TGCAGCGTCTCCGGGACGGCGAACACTGAAGCTTTCTTT. Using reference TRBV29-1 and TRBJ1-1 for the parts outside the CDR3, the full variable domain is SAVISQKPSRDICQRGTSLTIQCQVDSQVTMMFWYRQQPGQSLTLIATANQGSEATYESGFVIDKFPISRPNLTFSTLTVSNMSPEDSSIYLCSVSGTANTEAFFGQGTRLTVV.

This clone came up a few times. V is TRBV18 and J is TRBJ2-5; the D is unclear. CDR3 size: 13 residues. V was shortened by 6 bases and J by 2 bases, with 10 bases between the two germline ends. Looked up from germline, CDR1 is KGHSH and CDR2 is LQKENI. CDR3: CASSRGEQETQYF. The CDR3 DNA is TGTGCCAGCTCTCGTGGGGAACAAGAGACCCAGTACTTC. The whole variable domain, filled in from reference TRBV18 and TRBJ2-5, reads NAGVMQNPRHLVRRRGQEARLRCSPMKGHSHVYWYRQLPEEGLKFMVYLQKENIIDESGMPKERFSAEFPKEGPSILRIQQVVRGDSAAYFCASSRGEQETQYFGPGTRLLVL.

The chain recombines TRBV2 with TRBJ2-1; no definite D call. CDR1 and CDR2 (germline): SNHLY, FYNNEI. This CDR3 is built from 15 residues. V dropped 6 bases and J dropped 0 bases, with 12 bases sitting between them. The DNA for the CDR3 is TGTGCCAGCAGACTTGAGGAACTCTCCTACAATGAGCAGTTCTTC. This sequence encodes CASRLEELSYNEQFF.

The chain uses TRBV7-8 and TRBJ2-5; 11 nucleotides line up with TRBD2. CDR3 size: 16 residues. Looked up from germline, CDR1 is SGHVS and CDR2 is FQNEAQ. The V and J ends lost 1 base and 5 bases, in that order; junction bases with no gene match: 6. This CDR3 is CASSLVILAGGETQYF. CDR3 in DNA: TGTGCCAGCAGCTTAGTGATTCTAGCGGGAGGTGAGACCCAGTACTTC.

This clone was counted a few times. The chain combines TRBV2 with TRBJ1-5, with a possible D match to TRBD1 (5 bases). The germline V gene encodes CDR1 SNHLY and CDR2 FYNNEI. This CDR3 contains 13 residues. V was trimmed by 4 bases and J by 4 bases, leaving 8 bases between them. CDR3 region: CASSGGENQPQHF. CDR3 coding DNA: TGTGCCAGCAGTGGAGGGGAGAATCAGCCCCAGCATTTT.

This clone was observed once. The chain has TRBV6-4 and TRBJ1-6; D remains unclear. Trimming shortened V by 3 bases and J by 0 bases, and 6 bases separated the two germline ends. Looked up from germline, CDR1 is MRHNA and CDR2 is SNTAGT. The CDR3 sequence is 15 residues long. The chain's CDR3 is CASSDGSSYNSPLHF. As DNA, the CDR3 is TGTGCCAGCAGTGATGGTAGCTCCTATAATTCACCCCTCCACTTT.

This clone was seen only a few times. This sequence joins TRBV6-1 and TRBJ2-5; TRBD1 aligns across 9 bases. This CDR3 region has 14 residues. The germline V gene has CDR1 MNHNS and CDR2 SASEGT. The V and J ends lost 2 bases and 5 bases, in that order; junction bases with no gene match: 3. The CDR3 region is CASSELGTGETQYF. The DNA for the CDR3 is TGTGCCAGCAGTGAACTGGGGACAGGGGAGACCCAGTACTTC.

The chain employs TRBV6-5 and TRBJ1-2, with D possibly matching TRBD1 (5 bases). This CDR3 region has 14 residues. V was cut by 7 bases and J by 3 bases, with 15 bases left in between. In germline, CDR1 is MNHEY, CDR2 SVGAGI. The CDR3 is CASTPLSGDYGYTF. The CDR3 bases are TGTGCCAGCACCCCCCTTTCGGGGGACTATGGCTACACCTTC.

This clone was seen only a few times. The rearrangement joins TRBV6-4 to TRBJ1-2, with 8 bases matching TRBD1. CDR1 and CDR2 (germline): MRHNA, SNTAGT. The CDR3 length is 13 residues. V lost 6 bases and J lost 7; bases outside the gene matches: 7. CDR3 residues: CASRGQGMGGYTF. As DNA, the CDR3 is TGTGCCAGCAGAGGACAGGGCATGGGTGGCTACACCTTC.